This T cell receptor (beta chain) appears in the sequencing data of a study of blood T cell repertoires in COVID-19. Background on the study: Sites across the United States, Italy and Spain contributed samples from acute and convalescent COVID-19. Sources were T cells, B-cell-depleted T cells, or PBMCs; the material itself was cDNA or gDNA.

Original processing methods: For nucleated cells, counts were estimated from reference gene primer amplification. Sequencing was performed with immunoSEQ multiplex PCR; in TCRdb, only in-frame clones are kept and a portion is missing. V, J and clone size are taken as reported in that table, and D and trimming were inferred from the DNA itself. The table has some 250,000 clones, less than 85% seen once. Germline lookup yields CDR1 MDHEN and CDR2 SYDVKM. The CDR3 extends over 10 amino acids. V was shortened by 6 bases and J by 8 bases, with 4 bases between the two germline ends. This chain joins TRBV28 and TRBJ1-4, with no clear D. The sequenced material came from peripheral blood. This TCR came from a woman aged 18-29 years with acute or convalescent COVID-19. The CDR3, as DNA: TGTGCCAGCAGCGGGGAAAAACTGTTTTTT. This encodes CASSGEKLFF.